This T cell receptor (beta chain) was observed in a study of regulatory T cells in long-lasting Graves disease. The length of the CDR3 is 15 residues. V lost 1 base and J lost 0, with 4 bases in between. Germline V gene data show CDR1 as SGHAT and CDR2 as FQNNGV. This clonotype was recorded many times. For TCR beta, libraries came from iRepertoire HTBI primers and Arm-PCR of CDR3 regions. TCRdb re-analysed the multiplex PCR reads in MiXCR, keeping a single row per CDR3 protein. Of 500,000 to 800,000 distinct CDR3 sequences listed, 25% to 35% are singletons. Time point defined: persistent/refractory GD, antithyroid drugs over 5 years with positive TRAb. PBMC RNA served as the TCR library source. Graves' disease was diagnosed by American Thyroid Association guidelines. Recruitment took place at an endocrinology department in Xi'an, China.

This chain links TRBV11-2 with TRBJ2-6; D is unresolved. Here the sequenced sample was peripheral blood mononuclear cells (PBMCs), taken when the disease was refractory, from a patient treated with antithyroid drugs. This TCR was sampled from a female donor with Graves disease. CDR3 sequence reads: CASSLGPSGANVLTF. The DNA for the CDR3 is TGTGCCAGCAGCTTAGGGCCCTCTGGGGCCAACGTCCTGACTTTC.